The clone carrying this T cell receptor beta chain has at least ten counts. The CDR3 loop spans 13 amino acids. CDR1 and CDR2 from the germline V gene are KGHDR and SFDVKD. Trimming cost V 5 bases and J 5 bases, with 11 bases left between them. This sample stems from a study of blood T cell repertoires in COVID-19. The wider study: The samples span acute and convalescent COVID-19 from the United States, Italy and Spain.

In the study's own analysis: Reference gene primer amplification gave nucleated cell count estimates. TCRdb's copy holds only in-frame clones and misses some; the assay was immunoSEQ multiplex PCR. That table is the source of V, J and clone size, and D and trimming were worked out from the DNA. The table includes 120,000 or so clones, roughly 82% detected once. The TCR comes from an older woman with acute or convalescent COVID-19. The sample was peripheral blood. J is TRBJ2-5 and V is TRBV24-1; a weak D match, TRBD1 (6 bases). CDR3 bases: TGTGCCACCAGTGTGGCAGGGGTGGAGACCCAGTACTTC. Its translation: CATSVAGVETQYF.